The clone carrying this T cell receptor beta chain was picked up a small number of times. What it binds is unknown. TCRdb independently ran MiXCR on the 5' RACE reads; one entry per CDR3 protein. The sample yields roughly 150,000 distinct CDR3 sequences, 10% to 15% seen once. The data were obtained in a study of T-cell memory formation after mild COVID-19. Background on the study: Clusters were largely donor specific. Study findings and constraints: CD4+ clones that contracted lay mainly in CM and EM; CD8+ ones lay in EMRA. Still unconfirmed is whether the second-wave clones peaking on day 37 recognized SARS-CoV-2.

The CDR3 is 14 amino acids. Germline values: CDR1 SGHRS, CDR2 YFSETQ. The V end was cut by 6 bases, the J end by 0 bases, with 10 bases between. Sequenced: PBMCs or a T cell subset sorted from them (not recorded which). The chain uses TRBV5-1 and TRBJ1-5; D gene ambiguous. The TCR originated in a man aged 18 to 29 who had mild COVID-19 (a few samples of this study predate the infection). Cell type and time point are not known. CDR3 amino acids: CASNRRPSNQPQHF. CDR3 sequence (DNA): TGCGCCAGCAATCGGCGCCCTAGCAATCAGCCCCAGCATTTT.